The clone carrying this T cell receptor beta chain was counted at least ten times. The data are from a study of neurological immune-mediated disorders. TCRdb re-analysed the 5' RACE reads in MiXCR, keeping a single row per CDR3 protein. The profile covers roughly 27,000 distinct CDR3 sequences, with 2% to 2.5% appearing a single time and roughly 2.1% taken by the ten largest. V gave up 3 bases and J gave up 7 bases, with 9 bases separating them. There are 12 residues in the CDR3. The origin of this receptor is a woman aged 45-60 years with multiple sclerosis. The chain is built from TRBV12-3 or TRBV12-4 and TRBJ1-2, with D possibly matching TRBD1 (5 bases). The specimen sequenced was PBMCs. The CDR3, as DNA: TGTGCCAGCAGTTTGGGGGTAGCTGGCTACACCTTC. This codes for CASSLGVAGYTF.